The T cell receptor (beta chain) described here comes from a study of monozygotic twins with inflammatory bowel disease. Sampling involved one blood draw (under 2.7 ml) for every donor. CDR3 length: 13 residues. Researchers ran eight separate cDNA reactions for each sample. The template switching step added UMIs that contained a 6-nucleotide sample barcode. TCRdb reanalyzed the 5' RACE reads, giving one entry per CDR3 protein sequence and no DNA. The table for this sample gives some 150,000 distinct CDR3 sequences. V gene TRBV12-3 or TRBV12-4 combines with J gene TRBJ1-2; TCRdb outputs TRBD1, but without DNA this stays unchecked. The TCR sequence derives from a human donor with ulcerative colitis or Crohn's disease, or a healthy co-twin of an affected twin (not recorded which). Sequencing was performed on blood. This chain's CDR3 is CASSMTGVYGYTF.